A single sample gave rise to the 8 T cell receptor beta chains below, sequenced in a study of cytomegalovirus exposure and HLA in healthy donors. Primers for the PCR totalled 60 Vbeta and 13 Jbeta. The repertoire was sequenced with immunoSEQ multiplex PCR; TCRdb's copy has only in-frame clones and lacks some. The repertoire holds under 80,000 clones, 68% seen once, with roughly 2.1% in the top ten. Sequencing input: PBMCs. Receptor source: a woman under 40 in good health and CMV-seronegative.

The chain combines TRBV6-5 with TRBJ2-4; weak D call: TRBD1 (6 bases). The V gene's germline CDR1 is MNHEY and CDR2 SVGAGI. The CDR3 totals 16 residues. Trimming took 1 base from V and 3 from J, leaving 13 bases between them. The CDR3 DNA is TGTGCCAGCAGTTACTTAACACAGGGAAACAAAAACATTCAGTACTTC. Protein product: CASSYLTQGNKNIQYF.

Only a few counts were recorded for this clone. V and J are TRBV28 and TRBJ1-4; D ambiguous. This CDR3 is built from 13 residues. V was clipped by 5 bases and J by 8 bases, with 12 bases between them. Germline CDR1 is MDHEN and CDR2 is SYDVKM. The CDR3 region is CASSEGRLEKLFF. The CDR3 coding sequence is TGTGCCAGCAGTGAAGGGAGGTTGGAAAAACTGTTTTTT. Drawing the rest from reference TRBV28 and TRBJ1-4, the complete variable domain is DVKVTQSSRYLVKRTGEKVFLECVQDMDHENMFWYRQDPGLGLRLIYFSYDVKMKEKGDIPEGYSVSREKKERFSLILESASTNQTSMYLCASSEGRLEKLFFGSGTQLSVL.

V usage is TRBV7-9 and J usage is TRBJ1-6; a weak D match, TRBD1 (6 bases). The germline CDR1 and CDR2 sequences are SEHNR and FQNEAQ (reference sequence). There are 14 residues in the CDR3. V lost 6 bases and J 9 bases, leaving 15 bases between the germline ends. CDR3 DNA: TGTGCCAGCAGTAGGGAGGGGGGATTTTCACCCCTCCACTTT. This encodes CASSREGGFSPLHF.

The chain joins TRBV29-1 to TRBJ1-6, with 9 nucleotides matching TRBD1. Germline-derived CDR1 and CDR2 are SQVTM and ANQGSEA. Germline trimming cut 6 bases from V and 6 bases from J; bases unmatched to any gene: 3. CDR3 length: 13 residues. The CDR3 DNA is TGCAGCGTGGGACAGGGTGTTAATTCACCCCTCCACTTT. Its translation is CSVGQGVNSPLHF. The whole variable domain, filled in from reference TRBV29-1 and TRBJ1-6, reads SAVISQKPSRDICQRGTSLTIQCQVDSQVTMMFWYRQQPGQSLTLIATANQGSEATYESGFVIDKFPISRPNLTFSTLTVSNMSPEDSSIYLCSVGQGVNSPLHFGNGTRLTVT.

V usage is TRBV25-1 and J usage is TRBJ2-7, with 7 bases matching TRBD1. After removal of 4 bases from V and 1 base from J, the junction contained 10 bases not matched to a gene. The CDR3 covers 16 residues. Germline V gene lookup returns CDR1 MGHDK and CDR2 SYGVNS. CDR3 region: CASSARIGGESYEQYF. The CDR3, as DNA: TGTGCCAGCAGTGCCCGAATAGGGGGCGAATCCTACGAGCAGTACTTC.

The chain's CDR3 is CASNENRLTGELFF. CDR3 nucleotides: TGTGCCAGCAACGAAAACCGACTCACCGGGGAGCTGTTTTTT. The chain links TRBV6-1 to TRBJ2-2; no clear D gene. The CDR3 is 14 amino acids. V was trimmed by 7 bases and J by 4 bases, leaving 13 bases between them. Germline lookup yields CDR1 MNHNS and CDR2 SASEGT.

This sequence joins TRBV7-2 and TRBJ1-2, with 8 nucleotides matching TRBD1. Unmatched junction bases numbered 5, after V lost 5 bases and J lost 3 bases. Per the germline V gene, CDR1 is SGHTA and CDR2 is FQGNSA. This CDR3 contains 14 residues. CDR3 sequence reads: CASSLLTGDYGYTF. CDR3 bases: TGTGCCAGCAGCCTCTTGACAGGGGACTATGGCTACACCTTC. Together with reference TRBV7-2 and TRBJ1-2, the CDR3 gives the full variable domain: GAGVSQSPSNKVTEKGKDVELRCDPISGHTALYWYRQSLGQGLEFLIYFQGNSAPDKSGLPSDRFSAERTGGSVSTLTIQRTQQEDSAVYLCASSLLTGDYGYTFGSGTRLTVV.

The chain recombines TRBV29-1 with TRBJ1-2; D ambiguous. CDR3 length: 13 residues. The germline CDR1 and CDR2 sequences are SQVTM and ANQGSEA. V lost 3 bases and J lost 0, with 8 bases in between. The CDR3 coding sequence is TGCAGCGTTGAGTGTTACACTAACTATGGCTACACCTTC. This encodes CSVECYTNYGYTF.